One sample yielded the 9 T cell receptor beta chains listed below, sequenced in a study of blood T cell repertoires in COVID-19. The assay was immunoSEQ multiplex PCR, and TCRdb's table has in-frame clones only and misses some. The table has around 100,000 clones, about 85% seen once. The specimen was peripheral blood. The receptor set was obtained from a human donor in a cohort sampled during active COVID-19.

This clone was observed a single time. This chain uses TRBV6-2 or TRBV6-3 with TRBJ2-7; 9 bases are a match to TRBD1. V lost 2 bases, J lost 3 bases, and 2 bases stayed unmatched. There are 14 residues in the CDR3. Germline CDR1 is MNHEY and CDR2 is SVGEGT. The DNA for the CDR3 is TGTGCCAGCAGTTACAGACAGGGGGACTACGAGCAGTACTTC. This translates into CASSYRQGDYEQYF.

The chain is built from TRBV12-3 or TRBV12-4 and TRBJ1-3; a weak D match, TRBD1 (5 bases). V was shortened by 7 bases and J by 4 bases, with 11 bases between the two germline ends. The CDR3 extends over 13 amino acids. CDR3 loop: CASTRGGGNTIYF. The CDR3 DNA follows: TGTGCCAGCACCCGGGGGGGAGGAAACACCATATATTTT.

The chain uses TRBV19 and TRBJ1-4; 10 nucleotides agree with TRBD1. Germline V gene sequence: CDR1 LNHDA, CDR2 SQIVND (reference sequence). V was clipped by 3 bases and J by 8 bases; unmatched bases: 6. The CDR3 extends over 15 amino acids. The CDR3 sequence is CASSIYGTGVEKLFF. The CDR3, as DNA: TGTGCCAGTAGTATCTACGGGACAGGGGTAGAAAAACTGTTTTTT. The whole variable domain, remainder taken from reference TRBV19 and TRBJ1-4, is DGGITQSPKYLFRKEGQNVTLSCEQNLNHDAMYWYRQDPGQGLRLIYYSQIVNDFQKGDIAEGYSVSREKKESFPLTVTSAQKNPTAFYLCASSIYGTGVEKLFFGSGTQLSVL.

The CDR3 region is CASSYSLYTDGELFF. Written as DNA, the CDR3 is TGTGCCAGCAGTTACTCACTTTATACTGACGGGGAGCTGTTTTTT. V and J are TRBV6-5 and TRBJ2-2; D not resolved. The germline V and J ends were trimmed by 0 bases and 7 bases, with 12 bases remaining between them. The CDR3 contains 15 residues. The germline CDR1 and CDR2 sequences are MNHEY and SVGAGI.

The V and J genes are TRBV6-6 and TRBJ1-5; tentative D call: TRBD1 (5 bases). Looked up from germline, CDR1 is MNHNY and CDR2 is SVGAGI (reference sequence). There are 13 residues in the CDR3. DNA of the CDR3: TGTGCTACCTGCGGGACTAGCAATCAGCCCCAGCATTTT. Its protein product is CATCGTSNQPQHF.

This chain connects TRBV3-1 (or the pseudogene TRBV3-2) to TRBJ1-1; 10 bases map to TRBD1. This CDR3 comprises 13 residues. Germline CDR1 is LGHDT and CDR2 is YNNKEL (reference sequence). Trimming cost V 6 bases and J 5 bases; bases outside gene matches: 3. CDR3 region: CASRPDRGTEAFF. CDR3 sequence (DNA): TGTGCCAGCAGACCGGACAGGGGGACTGAAGCTTTCTTT.

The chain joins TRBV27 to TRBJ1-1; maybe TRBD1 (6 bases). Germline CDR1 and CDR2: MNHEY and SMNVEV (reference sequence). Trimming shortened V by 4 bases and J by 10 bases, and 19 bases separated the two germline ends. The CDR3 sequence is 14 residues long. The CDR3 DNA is TGTGCCAGCAGTTCCGTGGCAGGGGCAGTTGGAGCTTTCTTT. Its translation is CASSSVAGAVGAFF.

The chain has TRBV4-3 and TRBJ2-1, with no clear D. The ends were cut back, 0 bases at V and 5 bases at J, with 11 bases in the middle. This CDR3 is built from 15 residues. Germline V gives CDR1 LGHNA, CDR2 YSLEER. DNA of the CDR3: TGCGCCAGCAGCCAAGATGTCGATAGCCACAATGAGCAGTTCTTC. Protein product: CASSQDVDSHNEQFF.

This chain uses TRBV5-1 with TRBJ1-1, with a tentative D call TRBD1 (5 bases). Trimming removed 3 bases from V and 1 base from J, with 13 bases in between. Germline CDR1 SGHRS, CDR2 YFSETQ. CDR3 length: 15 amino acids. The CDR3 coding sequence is TGCGCCAGCAGCTATTGGTCCACAGGGAACACTGAAGCTTTCTTT. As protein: CASSYWSTGNTEAFF. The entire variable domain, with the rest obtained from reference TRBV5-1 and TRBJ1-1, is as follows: KAGVTQTPRYLIKTRGQQVTLSCSPISGHRSVSWYQQTPGQGLQFLFEYFSETQRNKGNFPGRFSGRQFSNSRSEMNVSTLELGDSALYLCASSYWSTGNTEAFFGQGTRLTVV.